These T cell receptor beta chains were read from a single sample in a study of blood T cell repertoires in COVID-19. Produced via immunoSEQ multiplex PCR; TCRdb's table is partial and in-frame only. The sample consists of fewer than 400,000 clones, over 70% of them appearing once. The sequencing input was PBMCs or T cells enriched from blood (not recorded which). The receptor source for this set is a man aged 25 to 40 who had recovered from COVID-19. Both conserved end residues are part of each CDR3.

TRBV2,14,CASSEGRTSYGYTF
TRBV6-5,15,CASSKGQGGVYEQYF
TRBV29-1,17,CSVEANQAGSGANVLTF
TRBV2,13,CASSGTEGGELFF
TRBV7-8,16,CASSLRSGQTTGELFF
TRBV4-1,16,CASSPRDRDLNTEAFF
TRBV19,14,CASKPDRGDQPQHF
TRBV4-1,15,CASSQDRGAGNRYTF
TRBV19,14,CARKLQRLKYEQYF
TRBV5-1,11,CASSLGPKQYF
TRBV5-6,16,CASSLGRPYNTGELFF
TRBV27,14,CASSQTGGGEKLFF
TRBV3-1/TRBV3-2,12,CASLGTHYEQYF
TRBV11-3,13,CASSLFGENIQYF
TRBV7-3,14,CASSPLAGLDTQYF